A single sample is the source of the 25 T cell receptor beta chains below, sequenced in a study of chemoradiotherapy in HPV16-positive cancers. Repertoires were generated with immunoSEQ multiplex PCR, while TCRdb's copy carries only in-frame clones and drops some. The top ten clones hold roughly 3.6% of a sample with roughly 30,000 clones, around 92% of them seen once. This material consisted of blood, taken from a patient who underwent chemoradiotherapy. Receptors originate from a human donor with HPV-associated anogenital cancer.

The chain joins TRBV20-1 to TRBJ1-1; D call uncertain. The V end was cut by 3 bases, the J end by 9 bases, with 11 bases between. The CDR3 totals 11 residues. Germline V gene data show CDR1 as DFQATT and CDR2 as SNEGSKA (reference sequence). CDR3 bases: TGCAGTGCTAGTATAGGGCCCAAAGCTTTCTTT. The encoded protein is CSASIGPKAFF.

The V call is TRBV10-1, the J call TRBJ1-1; the D is unclear. V shed 2 bases and J shed 7 bases, with 5 bases lying between them. The CDR3 totals 11 residues. Looked up from germline, CDR1 is WNHNN and CDR2 is SYGVQD (reference sequence). The CDR3 region has the DNA TGCGCCAGCAGTGAGGGTGGTGAAGCTTTCTTT. Residues: CASSEGGEAFF.

The CDR3: CASSPLDKYRSGNTIYF. The CDR3 bases are TGTGCCAGCTCCCCTCTAGACAAGTACCGCTCTGGAAACACCATATATTTT. V usage is TRBV18 and J usage is TRBJ1-3, with D unresolved. The V gene's germline CDR1 is KGHSH and CDR2 LQKENI. CDR3 length equals 17 residues. The V end lost 6 bases, the J end lost 0 bases, and 18 bases lay between the germline ends.

Only a few counts were recorded for this clone. The junction shows a germline mismatch at one end, possibly a read error. This chain connects TRBV19 to TRBJ1-2, with D unresolved. The germline V gene encodes CDR1 LNHDA and CDR2 SQIVND (reference sequence). CDR3 length equals 11 residues. The CDR3 reads CASGQLDGYTF. The CDR3 nucleotides read TGCGCCAGTGGGCAGTTAGATGGCTACACCTTC.

The rearrangement links TRBV5-6 to TRBJ1-1; TRBD1 agrees at 9 bases. The CDR3 is 16 amino acids. The V gene's germline CDR1 is SGHDT and CDR2 YYEEEE. Losses at the gene ends were 3 bases for V and 11 bases for J; bases not matched to a gene: 17. This chain's CDR3 is CASSSNLGQGVVVAFF. In DNA, the CDR3 is TGTGCCAGCAGCTCGAACCTGGGACAGGGTGTGGTCGTGGCTTTCTTT.

This chain uses TRBV6-1 with TRBJ1-5; D gene uncertain. The CDR3 extends over 15 amino acids. Germline V lookup: CDR1 MNHNS, CDR2 SASEGT. Trimming stripped 2 bases from V and 0 bases from J, with 8 bases between. CDR3 DNA: TGTGCCAGCAGTGAACCGGGTATTAGCAATCAGCCCCAGCATTTT. Translation gives CASSEPGISNQPQHF.

The rearrangement links TRBV27 to TRBJ2-3; TRBD2 aligns across 7 bases. CDR1 MNHEY and CDR2 SMNVEV come from the germline V gene (reference sequence). J lost 2 bases, V lost 2 bases, and 10 bases had no gene match. CDR3 length: 17 amino acids. The CDR3 region has the DNA TGTGCCAGCAGTTTAGTGTGGGGGGGGAGATACACAGATACGCAGTATTTT. Translating gives CASSLVWGGRYTDTQYF.

V gene TRBV9 combines with J gene TRBJ2-1; TRBD2 aligns across 7 bases. J was trimmed by 7 bases and V by 4 bases; bases with no gene match: 14. This CDR3 comprises 16 residues. Germline CDR1 and CDR2: SGDLS and YYNGEE. The DNA of the CDR3 is TGTGCCAGCAGCCCCTTCGGGGGGTCGGTAGGGAATGAGCAGTTCTTC. It specifies CASSPFGGSVGNEQFF.

The genes are TRBV7-9 and TRBJ2-1, with 8 bases lining up with TRBD1. The ends lost 9 bases at V and 3 bases at J; junction bases unmatched: 7. This CDR3 region has 14 residues. CDR1 and CDR2 (germline): SEHNR, FQNEAQ (reference sequence). The CDR3 spells CASIDRGGYNEQFF. The CDR3 DNA is TGTGCCAGTATAGACAGGGGAGGCTACAATGAGCAGTTCTTC.

CDR3 DNA sequence: TGTGCCAGCAGCACCCGGACAGGGGACTTCTACGAGCAGTACTTC. It yields the protein CASSTRTGDFYEQYF. V is TRBV14 and J is TRBJ2-7; TRBD1 aligns across 9 bases. This CDR3 has 15 amino acids. Germline V gene sequence: CDR1 SGHDN, CDR2 FVKESK. With V trimmed by 5 bases and J by 3 bases, 8 bases remained unmatched. Complete variable domain (other parts from reference TRBV14 and TRBJ2-7): EAGVTQFPSHSVIEKGQTVTLRCDPISGHDNLYWYRRVMGKEIKFLLHFVKESKQDESGMPNNRFLAERTGGTYSTLKVQPAELEDSGVYFCASSTRTGDFYEQYFGPGTRLTVT.

Note on this clone: A junction boundary mismatches the germline segment, possibly from a read error. The chain has TRBV20-1 and TRBJ2-7; D may be TRBD2 (5 bases). The CDR3 loop spans 10 amino acids. Germline values: CDR1 DFQATT, CDR2 SNEGSKA (reference sequence). CDR3: CSARDWEANF. CDR3 sequence (DNA): TGCAGTGCTCGGGATTGGGAAGCAAACTTC.

The chain links TRBV15 to TRBJ2-7; 13 positions agree with TRBD2. The CDR3 is 19 amino acids. CDR1 is LNHNV, CDR2 YYDKDF, per germline (reference sequence). Trimming took 1 base from V and 0 from J; bases not matched to a gene: 9. The CDR3 bases are TGTGCCACCAGCAGAGTTGTCGGACTAGCGGGGGAAAGCTCCTACGAGCAGTACTTC. Amino acids: CATSRVVGLAGESSYEQYF.

This clone was detected once. The V and J genes are TRBV15 and TRBJ1-4, with TRBD1 matching over 8 bases. The germline V gene has CDR1 LNHNV and CDR2 YYDKDF (reference sequence). The CDR3 totals 15 residues. The junction had 3 bases not matched to a gene; V was cut back by 0 bases and J by 6 bases. The CDR3 spells CATSRDLDRDEKLFF. In nucleotides, the CDR3 is TGTGCCACCAGCAGAGATCTGGACAGGGATGAAAAACTGTTTTTT.

The chain is built from TRBV19 and TRBJ2-7, with D maybe TRBD2 (6 bases). Germline CDR1 LNHDA, CDR2 SQIVND (reference sequence). The CDR3 is made up of 16 amino acids. Trimming left V 0 bases short and J 4 bases short, with 16 bases between. CDR3 sequence reads: CASSIDPGVPQYEQYF. The CDR3 region has the DNA TGTGCCAGTAGTATAGATCCGGGGGTCCCCCAATACGAGCAGTACTTC.

The rearrangement links TRBV30 to TRBJ1-2; D not certain. The CDR3 sequence is 13 residues long. With 4 bases removed from V and 4 bases from J, the gap between germline ends came to 13 bases. Looked up from germline, CDR1 is GTSNPN and CDR2 is SVGIG (reference sequence). The CDR3 reads CAWIPRIGYGYTF. CDR3 coding DNA: TGTGCCTGGATCCCGAGGATTGGCTATGGCTACACCTTC. The full variable domain, with the rest looked up from reference TRBV30 and TRBJ1-2, is SQTIHQWPATLVQPVGSPLSLECTVEGTSNPNLYWYRQAAGRGLQLLFYSVGIGQISSEVPQNLSASRPQDRQFILSSKKLLLSDSGFYLCAWIPRIGYGYTFGSGTRLTVV.

This chain joins TRBV7-2 and TRBJ2-2; D is unclear. Looked up from germline, CDR1 is SGHTA and CDR2 is FQGNSA. This CDR3 has 11 amino acids. V lost 6 bases and J lost 5, with 4 bases in between. DNA for the CDR3: TGTGCCAGCAGAGGGACCGGGGAGCTGTTTTTT. This sequence encodes CASRGTGELFF.

This chain connects TRBV27 to TRBJ2-3, with 10 nucleotides matching TRBD2. Germline CDR1 MNHEY, CDR2 SMNVEV (reference sequence). Trimming took 6 bases from V and 2 from J; bases not matched to a gene: 17. The CDR3 covers 19 residues. In nucleotides, the CDR3 is TGTGCCAGCAGATTACTACCATGGGTAGCGGGGGGCCCCACAGATACGCAGTATTTT. Protein product: CASRLLPWVAGGPTDTQYF.

The chain recombines TRBV5-1 with TRBJ2-3, with TRBD2 matching 8 bases. CDR1 and CDR2 from the germline V gene are SGHRS and YFSETQ. Trimming cost V 2 bases and J 0 bases; bases outside gene matches: 8. The CDR3 loop spans 17 amino acids. In DNA form, the CDR3 reads TGCGCCAGCAGCTTCTTCTTTAGCGGGGAAAGCACAGATACGCAGTATTTT. Amino acid sequence: CASSFFFSGESTDTQYF.

The count of this clone is one. The chain links TRBV5-6 to TRBJ2-1; D is ambiguous. The CDR3 covers 13 residues. Trimming left V 1 base short and J 3 bases short, with 5 bases between. The germline V gene encodes CDR1 SGHDT and CDR2 YYEEEE. The CDR3, as DNA: TGTGCCAGCAGCTTGAACCTCTACAATGAGCAGTTCTTC. This codes for CASSLNLYNEQFF.

The V and J genes are TRBV5-1 and TRBJ1-1; 7 nucleotides align to TRBD1. CDR1 is SGHRS and CDR2 is YFSETQ in the germline V gene. The CDR3 has 14 residues. V lost 4 bases, J lost 0 bases, and 3 bases stayed unmatched. The DNA for the CDR3 is TGCGCCAGCAGCCCGACAGGGATGAACACTGAAGCTTTCTTT. Translation: CASSPTGMNTEAFF.

The sample holds one count of this clone. The chain couples TRBV30 to TRBJ1-3; D perhaps matches TRBD1 (6 bases). This CDR3 is built from 17 residues. The V and J ends lost 0 bases and 1 base respectively, with 16 bases between them. CDR1 and CDR2 from the germline V gene are GTSNPN and SVGIG (reference sequence). CDR3 sequence (DNA): TGTGCCTGGAGTGTACTGAGATTGGGGGCATCTGGAAACACCATATATTTT. This codes for CAWSVLRLGASGNTIYF.

This sequence joins TRBV6-1 and TRBJ2-1, with 11 bases aligning to TRBD1. This CDR3 comprises 14 residues. With 6 bases clipped from V and 6 bases from J, the junction kept 4 bases outside the gene matches. Germline V gene data show CDR1 as MNHNS and CDR2 as SASEGT. CDR3 sequence: CASRGQGASNEQFF. In DNA form, the CDR3 reads TGTGCCAGCAGAGGACAGGGGGCGAGCAATGAGCAGTTCTTC.

The J gene is TRBJ1-1, the V gene TRBV5-1, with 7 nucleotides matching TRBD1. The CDR3 is 17 amino acids. The germline V gene has CDR1 SGHRS and CDR2 YFSETQ. With 4 bases clipped from V and 0 bases from J, the junction kept 12 bases outside the gene matches. CDR3 coding DNA: TGCGCCAGCAGCCTAACAGGGGCGCTTGTATTGAACACTGAAGCTTTCTTT. Encoded protein: CASSLTGALVLNTEAFF.

The rearrangement joins TRBV5-1 to TRBJ1-4; 8 positions agree with TRBD1. The CDR3 runs 16 residues. V gave up 5 bases and J gave up 8 bases; unmatched junction bases: 14. Germline values: CDR1 SGHRS, CDR2 YFSETQ. The CDR3, as DNA: TGCGCCAGCAGATTAAGGACAGGGCCGGGTAGCGAAAAACTGTTTTTT. It translates to CASRLRTGPGSEKLFF.

The chain joins TRBV7-9 to TRBJ2-7; TRBD1 agrees at 7 bases. Germline V gives CDR1 SEHNR, CDR2 FQNEAQ (reference sequence). The CDR3 runs 15 residues. The V segment lost 5 bases and the J segment 3 bases; nucleotides outside the gene matches: 10. The CDR3 DNA is TGTGCCAGCAGCCCCATACAGGGGCTACACTACGAGCAGTACTTC. Residues: CASSPIQGLHYEQYF.